This TCR beta chain was sequenced for a study of a mutant IDH1 vaccine in newly diagnosed glioma (dated by TCRdb to the early 2020s). The study in broad terms: Patients were given eight vaccinations, in weeks 1, 3, 5, 7, 11, 15, 19 and 23, which matched visits V03 through V10. Six visits were used for peripheral blood collection: V03 (baseline), V05, V07, V10, V12 and V13. Of the roughly 33 treated patients, about 60% were male and 37.5% were female, and the mean age was around 40 years. For exploratory analyses, about two dozen treated patients had longitudinal TCRB deep sequencing done wherever samples were available. Vaccination started 4-6 weeks after radiotherapy alone, or was given together with temozolomide cycles in the groups whose treatment included chemotherapy. Prior to enrollment, standard therapy consisting of radiotherapy alone, temozolomide alone, or radiochemotherapy with temozolomide had been administered to patients, with the combination being received by most patients.

General study outcomes and caveats: Pseudoprogression appeared unrelated to alterations in the top peripheral T cell clonotypes detected by TCRB sequencing. PBMC samples for TCRB deep sequencing were selected based on availability. According to the authors, sample limitations meant that analyses of patient blood samples could not be reproduced. Vaccine-induced immune responses across multiple MHC alleles were detected in 80% to 95% of patients.

As regards this clone: The specificity of this receptor is unknown. No quality values exist for individual bases; no much larger clone is one base distant.

The method behind the library was the immunoSEQ multiplex PCR assay. The hsTCRB Kit was used according to the manufacturer's protocol to amplify rearranged TCR beta chain sequences. TCRB libraries were sequenced on an Illumina MiSeq. Per the authors' processing: Demultiplexing, trimming and gene mapping were performed with the kit vendor's proprietary platform. The immuneACCESS repertoire file appears here via TCRdb, limited to in-frame rearrangements. These files lack a portion of the clones; in checked studies, under half of the deficit traces to unresolved V genes, and the cause of the others is not known. V and J calls and clone size follow that table, whereas D and trimming were derived from the DNA. The sample has 35,000 to 45,000 clones on record, about 80% of them singletons. Jointly, the top ten make up about 16% of the sample. The time point tag for this specimen amounts to: week 11, during vaccination. Each vaccine dose, consisting of 300 ug of a 20-mer mutant IDH1 peptide in Montanide, was administered subcutaneously with topical imiquimod. The donors had newly diagnosed IDH1-mutant astrocytomas of WHO grade 3 or 4 that showed loss of nuclear ATRX. The samples were drawn from NOA16, a multicentre, single-arm, open-label phase I trial in Germany that tested a mutant IDH1 peptide vaccine in humans for the first time. Genomic DNA for TCRB sequencing was isolated from EDTA blood with the DNeasy Blood and Tissue Kit.

Trimming accounts for 0 bases at V and 4 bases at J, while the number of junction bases matched to no gene is 7. The CDR1 and CDR2 encoded by the germline V gene are SGDLS and YYNGEE. Taken from cysteine to phenylalanine, the CDR3 has 15 residues. The only DNA kept is the CDR3, 45 bases in frame from the first base. This receptor was obtained from a woman under 40 with glioma. Some clones in this sample may be carry-over from other donors' samples. Here the chain combines TRBV9 and TRBJ2-7, and TRBD2 aligns with 7 junction nucleotides. The specimen was peripheral blood mononuclear cells (PBMCs), collected from a glioma patient whose treatment included an IDH1 peptide vaccine. Here is the DNA: TGTGCCAGCAGCGTAGAAAGCGGGAACTGGTACGAGCAGTACTTC. This is translated as CASSVESGNWYEQYF. With all but the CDR3 taken from the reference TRBV9 and TRBJ2-7 genes, the full variable domain is: DSGVTQTPKHLITATGQRVTLRCSPRSGDLSVYWYQQSLDQGLQFLIQYYNGEERAKGNILERFSAQQFPDLHSELNLSSLELGDSALYFCASSVESGNWYEQYFGPGTRLTVT.